The rows below give T cell receptor beta chains drawn from one sample of a study of blood T cell repertoires in COVID-19. Sequencing was performed with immunoSEQ multiplex PCR; in TCRdb, only in-frame clones are kept and a portion is missing. The table lists around 140,000 clones, more than 70% of them singletons. Material: peripheral blood. All receptors come from a human donor in a cohort sampled during active COVID-19. Both conserved end residues are part of each CDR3. Fields, in order: V gene, CDR3 length, J gene, clone size, D gene, CDR3 DNA, CDR3 protein. A D gene is named only where the DNA matches it firmly. Size values are once, few and many counts, or a class for expanded clones, and some rows have none.

v_gene: TRBV6-5; len: 16; j_gene: TRBJ1-6; abundance: few; d_gene: TRBD1; CDR3nt: TGTGCCAGCAGTTACTCCCCCGGGACAGGGATTTCACCCCTCCACTTT; CDR3aa: CASSYSPGTGISPLHF
v_gene: TRBV7-9; len: 16; j_gene: TRBJ2-4; abundance: NA; d_gene: TRBD2; CDR3nt: TGTGCCAGCAGCTCCCCTTTGCGGGAGCAAGGGAACATTCAGTACTTC; CDR3aa: CASSSPLREQGNIQYF
v_gene: TRBV4-3; len: 15; j_gene: TRBJ1-2; abundance: NA; d_gene: NA; CDR3nt: TGCGCCAGCAGCCAAGATCGGGGGGGCCGCTATGGCTACACCTTC; CDR3aa: CASSQDRGGRYGYTF
v_gene: TRBV25-1; len: 14; j_gene: TRBJ2-5; abundance: NA; d_gene: TRBD1; CDR3nt: TGTGCCAGCAGTACGACAGGGGGCCTAGAGACCCAGTACTTC; CDR3aa: CASSTTGGLETQYF
v_gene: TRBV7-9; len: 13; j_gene: TRBJ1-2; abundance: NA; d_gene: TRBD1; CDR3nt: TGTGCCAGCAGCCCAGGGGGGCACTATGGCTACACCTTC; CDR3aa: CASSPGGHYGYTF
v_gene: TRBV7-9; len: 14; j_gene: TRBJ1-2; abundance: NA; d_gene: NA; CDR3nt: TGTGCCAGCAGCTTGATCAGGGGTGTACAGGGCTACACCTTC; CDR3aa: CASSLIRGVQGYTF
v_gene: TRBV14; len: 15; j_gene: TRBJ1-1; abundance: NA; d_gene: NA; CDR3nt: TGTGCCAGCAGCCAAGCAAAGGGGGTGAACACTGAAGCTTTCTTT; CDR3aa: CASSQAKGVNTEAFF
v_gene: TRBV5-4; len: 14; j_gene: TRBJ2-1; abundance: NA; d_gene: TRBD1; CDR3nt: TGTGCCAGCAGCTTGGGACAGGGTGAGAATGAGCAGTTCTTC; CDR3aa: CASSLGQGENEQFF
v_gene: TRBV19; len: 17; j_gene: TRBJ2-3; abundance: NA; d_gene: TRBD2; CDR3nt: TGTGCCAGTAGTATAGATCGGGGACTAGCTACGACAGATACGCAGTATTTT; CDR3aa: CASSIDRGLATTDTQYF
v_gene: TRBV4-3; len: 14; j_gene: TRBJ2-2; abundance: NA; d_gene: NA; CDR3nt: TGCGCCAGCAGCCAGAATATAGACACCGGGGAGCTGTTTTTT; CDR3aa: CASSQNIDTGELFF
v_gene: TRBV7-9; len: 13; j_gene: TRBJ1-2; abundance: NA; d_gene: NA; CDR3nt: TGTGCCAGCAGCTCCCAGGGGACCTATGGCTACACCTTC; CDR3aa: CASSSQGTYGYTF
v_gene: TRBV4-1; len: 16; j_gene: TRBJ1-1; abundance: NA; d_gene: TRBD1; CDR3nt: TGCGCCAGCAGCTTGGGACAGGGAGGGTTCAACACTGAAGCTTTCTTT; CDR3aa: CASSLGQGGFNTEAFF
v_gene: TRBV19; len: 15; j_gene: TRBJ1-5; abundance: NA; d_gene: NA; CDR3nt: TGTGCCAGTAGTATCAGGGCTCATAGCAATCAGCCCCAGCATTTT; CDR3aa: CASSIRAHSNQPQHF
v_gene: TRBV9; len: 14; j_gene: TRBJ2-7; abundance: once; d_gene: TRBD2; CDR3nt: TGTGCCAGCAGCTCTACTAGCGGGGCGAGGGAGCAGTACTTC; CDR3aa: CASSSTSGAREQYF
v_gene: TRBV6-5; len: 15; j_gene: TRBJ1-3; abundance: few; d_gene: TRBD1; CDR3nt: TGTGCCAGCACTTACGACAGGGGCTCTGGAAACACCATATATTTT; CDR3aa: CASTYDRGSGNTIYF
v_gene: TRBV19; len: 13; j_gene: TRBJ2-5; abundance: NA; d_gene: NA; CDR3nt: TGTGCCAGTAGTGTCGCCTCCAGGGAGACCCAGTACTTC; CDR3aa: CASSVASRETQYF
v_gene: TRBV14; len: 15; j_gene: TRBJ1-1; abundance: NA; d_gene: TRBD1; CDR3nt: TGTGCCAGCAGCCATCGGGACAGGGGGCCCACTGAAGCTTTCTTT; CDR3aa: CASSHRDRGPTEAFF
v_gene: TRBV10-3; len: 16; j_gene: TRBJ1-5; abundance: NA; d_gene: NA; CDR3nt: TGTGCCATCAGTGACGGGACACCGTTTAGCAATCAGCCCCAGCATTTT; CDR3aa: CAISDGTPFSNQPQHF
v_gene: TRBV18; len: 12; j_gene: TRBJ1-5; abundance: NA; d_gene: NA; CDR3nt: TGTGCCAGTTCGATGGATTTAGGGGCCCAGCATTTT; CDR3aa: CASSMDLGAQHF
v_gene: TRBV5-1; len: 14; j_gene: TRBJ2-5; abundance: NA; d_gene: NA; CDR3nt: TGCGCCAGCAGCTGGAGGGGAGTGCCAGAGACCCAGTACTTC; CDR3aa: CASSWRGVPETQYF
v_gene: TRBV11-2; len: 17; j_gene: TRBJ2-1; abundance: NA; d_gene: TRBD1; CDR3nt: TGTGCCAGCAGCACCGCCCGACAGGGTAGGACCTACAATGAGCAGTTCTTC; CDR3aa: CASSTARQGRTYNEQFF
v_gene: TRBV19; len: 15; j_gene: TRBJ1-4; abundance: NA; d_gene: TRBD1; CDR3nt: TGTGCCAGTAGCGTCGGGGAGACAGGGAATGAAAAACTGTTTTTT; CDR3aa: CASSVGETGNEKLFF
v_gene: TRBV29-1; len: 15; j_gene: TRBJ2-1; abundance: NA; d_gene: TRBD1; CDR3nt: TGCAGCGCCGCCACGGGACAGGGGGTATACAATGAGCAGTTCTTC; CDR3aa: CSAATGQGVYNEQFF
v_gene: TRBV7-6; len: 15; j_gene: TRBJ2-7; abundance: NA; d_gene: TRBD1; CDR3nt: TGTGCCAGCAGCTTAGGGAGACAGGGGGCTTACGAGCAGTACTTC; CDR3aa: CASSLGRQGAYEQYF
v_gene: TRBV3-1/TRBV3-2; len: 14; j_gene: TRBJ1-1; abundance: once; d_gene: NA; CDR3nt: TGTGCCAGCAGCCGCCTGGGAGGGGGTACTGAAGCTTTCTTT; CDR3aa: CASSRLGGGTEAFF
v_gene: TRBV7-8; len: 16; j_gene: TRBJ2-3; abundance: once; d_gene: NA; CDR3nt: TGTGCCAGCAGCTTAGATACAGGTACCGGCACAGATACGCAGTATTTT; CDR3aa: CASSLDTGTGTDTQYF
v_gene: TRBV12-5; len: 19; j_gene: TRBJ1-5; abundance: NA; d_gene: TRBD1; CDR3nt: TGTGCTAGTGGTCCCCCCTGGGGCAGGGGGCCTTTTAGCAATCAGCCCCAGCATTTT; CDR3aa: CASGPPWGRGPFSNQPQHF
v_gene: TRBV24-1; len: 15; j_gene: TRBJ2-1; abundance: NA; d_gene: TRBD2; CDR3nt: TGTGCCACCAGTGATTTCGGCGGGGGCTACAATGAGCAGTTCTTC; CDR3aa: CATSDFGGGYNEQFF
v_gene: TRBV10-3; len: 13; j_gene: TRBJ1-3; abundance: NA; d_gene: TRBD1; CDR3nt: TGTGCCAGTACAGGGGACTCTGGAAACACCATATATTTT; CDR3aa: CASTGDSGNTIYF
v_gene: TRBV30; len: 14; j_gene: TRBJ1-2; abundance: NA; d_gene: NA; CDR3nt: TGTGCCTGGAGGGCCGACATCTCTAACTATGGCTACACCTTC; CDR3aa: CAWRADISNYGYTF
v_gene: TRBV4-1; len: 15; j_gene: TRBJ2-7; abundance: NA; d_gene: NA; CDR3nt: TGCGCCAGCAGCCTCCGACAGCAAAGCTCCTACGAGCAGTACTTC; CDR3aa: CASSLRQQSSYEQYF
v_gene: TRBV7-9; len: 11; j_gene: TRBJ1-4; abundance: NA; d_gene: NA; CDR3nt: TGTGCCAGCAGCTTGGACAGAAGACTGTTTTTT; CDR3aa: CASSLDRRLFF
v_gene: TRBV7-9; len: 14; j_gene: TRBJ2-2; abundance: NA; d_gene: TRBD1; CDR3nt: TGTGCCAGCAGCCGACAGGGGGCGGCCGGGGAGCTGTTTTTT; CDR3aa: CASSRQGAAGELFF